The source of this T cell receptor (beta chain) is a study of CD4 T cells in relation to SARS-CoV-2 and coronaviruses. Study observations and caveats: Compared with monoreactive clones, crossreactive clones showed significantly weaker SARS-CoV-2 expansion.

This CDR3 has 15 amino acids. Trimming cost V 4 bases and J 2 bases, with 15 bases left between them. The germline gives CDR1 SGHDT, CDR2 YYEEEE. Clones were read by immunoSEQ multiplex PCR, and TCRdb kept only the in-frame ones, dropping some. There are about 15,000 clones in the sample; 82% occur only once, and roughly 33% lies in the top ten. About this clone itself: As yet, its antigen is unknown.

Before the COVID-19 pandemic, during about 2011-2019, CD4+ T cells were taken from unexposed donors. The cells were cultured for less than twelve days before CD4+ T cells were isolated. The chain combines TRBV5-6 with TRBJ1-1; D remains ambiguous. Input material: CD4+ T cells from PBMCs, cultured in vitro. The receptor was isolated from a human donor in good health. CDR3 sequence: CASSAQLGSNTEAFF. In nucleotides, the CDR3 is TGTGCCAGCAGCGCGCAGCTAGGTAGCAACACTGAAGCTTTCTTT. The whole variable domain, filled in from reference TRBV5-6 and TRBJ1-1, reads DAGVTQSPTHLIKTRGQQVTLRCSPKSGHDTVSWYQQALGQGPQFIFQYYEEEERQRGNFPDRFSGHQFPNYSSELNVNALLLGDSALYLCASSAQLGSNTEAFFGQGTRLTVV.